Shown below are 20 T cell receptor beta chains from a single sample sequenced in a study of T cell responses to AZD1222 COVID-19 vaccine. This table comes from immunoSEQ multiplex PCR, and its TCRdb copy is limited to in-frame clones, with some not included. Of 95,000 to 100,000 clones in the sample, around 89% are singletons; the top ten hold more than 1.5%. Sequenced material: peripheral blood, taken on day 0 of AZD1222 vaccination. The receptors stem from an adult in good health.

This clone was recorded at least ten times. The DNA for the CDR3 is TGTGCCAGCTCACCCCAGGGACAGGGGAACACTGAAGCTTTCTTT. This sequence encodes CASSPQGQGNTEAFF. This chain connects TRBV18 to TRBJ1-1; TRBD1 matches 9 bases. The junction had 3 bases not matched to a gene; V was cut back by 3 bases and J by 1 base. This CDR3 region has 15 residues. Germline loops: CDR1 KGHSH, CDR2 LQKENI.

This clone was found once. The chain joins TRBV1 to TRBJ1-1. TRBV1 is described as a pseudogene. This CDR3 has 15 amino acids. In nucleotides, the CDR3 is TGCACCAGCAGCCAAGGGTCAGCTCTGAACACTGAAGCTTTCTTT. Its translation is CTSSQGSALNTEAFF.

The chain employs TRBV6-2 or TRBV6-3 and TRBJ1-1, with D perhaps matching TRBD1 (6 bases). The CDR3 has 16 residues. V lost 2 bases to trimming and J lost 5 bases, with 18 bases between them. Germline CDR1 MNHEY, CDR2 SVGEGT. CDR3 sequence reads: CASSYPKGGMRTEAFF. As DNA, the CDR3 is TGTGCCAGCAGTTACCCCAAGGGGGGGATGAGGACTGAAGCTTTCTTT.

The genes are TRBV28 and TRBJ2-1; maybe TRBD1 (6 bases). Looked up from germline, CDR1 is MDHEN and CDR2 is SYDVKM. V gave up 2 bases and J gave up 12 bases, with 23 bases separating them. CDR3 size: 16 residues. The CDR3 sequence: CASSLRGSKVGSWQFF. CDR3 sequence (DNA): TGTGCCAGCAGTTTAAGGGGGAGCAAGGTAGGGTCGTGGCAGTTCTTC.

A single count supports this clone. V gene TRBV7-8 combines with J gene TRBJ1-6, with a tentative D call TRBD1 (5 bases). Germline CDR1 SGHVS, CDR2 FQNEAQ. Trimming removed 4 bases at V and 5 bases at J, with 18 bases between. The CDR3 runs 17 residues. This CDR3 reads CASSSNPRQSNNSPLHF. The CDR3 nucleotides are TGTGCCAGCAGCTCTAACCCCCGACAGTCTAATAATTCACCCCTCCACTTT.

The chain links TRBV6-2 or TRBV6-3 to TRBJ1-4, with 9 bases lining up with TRBD1. Germline values: CDR1 MNHEY, CDR2 SVGEGT. The V and J ends lost 5 bases and 2 bases, in that order; junction bases with no gene match: 3. The length of the CDR3 is 15 residues. CDR3 sequence reads: CASSGDRVTNEKLFF. The DNA for the CDR3 is TGTGCCAGCAGTGGGGACAGGGTTACTAATGAAAAACTGTTTTTT.

This rearrangement joins TRBV7-3 to TRBJ1-2, with TRBD1 as a possible D gene (6 bases). V lost 5 bases and J 8 bases, leaving 24 bases between the germline ends. The CDR3 spans 16 residues. Germline assignment: CDR1 SGHTA and CDR2 FQGTGA. CDR3 bases: TGTGCCAGCAGCCCCAGCAGCGCCGTGGGGGCTGGAGGCTACACCTTC. The encoded protein is CASSPSSAVGAGGYTF.

On this clone itself: The identical CDR3 is also encoded by other nucleotide sequences in the sample. The chain recombines TRBV19 with TRBJ1-1; 8 nucleotides line up with TRBD1. CDR3 length equals 14 residues. V trimming: 3 bases; J trimming: 3 bases; junction bases outside the gene matches: 3. The germline V gene has CDR1 LNHDA and CDR2 SQIVND (reference sequence). The CDR3: CASSIGQGYTEAFF. In DNA, the CDR3 is TGTGCCAGTAGTATCGGACAGGGATACACTGAAGCTTTCTTT.

This clone was seen repeatedly, ten times or more. One end of the junction fails to match germline, which may point to a read error. The chain links TRBV7-7 to TRBJ2-6, with a tentative D call TRBD2 (5 bases). Germline V gene sequence: CDR1 SSHAT, CDR2 FNYEAQ (reference sequence). The CDR3 has 16 amino acids. The CDR3 loop is CASSLGRPGGANVLTF. Written as DNA, the CDR3 is TGTGCTAGCAGCTTAGGCAGGCCGGGAGGGGCCAACGTCCTGACTTTC.

J is TRBJ2-1 and V is TRBV3-1 (or the pseudogene TRBV3-2); perhaps TRBD1 as D (7 bases). Deletions cut 4 bases from V and 3 bases from J, with 10 bases between. Germline loops: CDR1 LGHDT, CDR2 YNNKEL (reference sequence). The CDR3 spans 14 residues. CDR3 in amino acids: CASSLRDSYNEQFF. The DNA for the CDR3 is TGTGCCAGCAGCCTGCGGGACAGCTACAATGAGCAGTTCTTC.

As concerns this clone: Distinct nucleotide sequences in the sample also encode this CDR3. The genes are TRBV19 and TRBJ2-5; maybe TRBD2 (7 bases). This CDR3 comprises 14 residues. Trimming left V 5 bases short and J 1 base short, with 11 bases between. Germline CDR1 LNHDA, CDR2 SQIVND (reference sequence). The CDR3 DNA reads TGTGCCAGTAGTGGGGGGGCTGGCCAAGAGACCCAGTACTTC. Protein sequence: CASSGGAGQETQYF.

The rearrangement joins TRBV4-3 to TRBJ1-6; D is possibly TRBD1 (5 bases). Trimming took off 3 bases at V and 10 bases at J, with 19 bases between the two ends. The CDR3 has 16 amino acids. CDR1 is LGHNA, CDR2 YSLEER, per germline. As DNA, the CDR3 is TGCGCCAGCAGCCAGGGGTCCGGACAAGGACGGTCACCCCTCCACTTT. This translates into CASSQGSGQGRSPLHF.

J is TRBJ1-2 and V is TRBV3-1 (or the pseudogene TRBV3-2), with unresolved D. CDR1 and CDR2 (germline): LGHDT, YNNKEL (reference sequence). This CDR3 comprises 15 residues. Trimming removed 4 bases at V and 4 bases at J, with 16 bases between. The CDR3 DNA follows: TGTGCCAGCAGCCCCGTCCAGGATTACCCCTATGGCTACACCTTC. Amino acid sequence: CASSPVQDYPYGYTF.

CDR3 bases: TGTGCCAGCAGTAGGGACTTTGCGGGACCGCGTGGGCAGTATTTT. Its protein is CASSRDFAGPRGQYF. V gene TRBV27 combines with J gene TRBJ2-3; D possibly corresponds to TRBD2 (6 bases). Trimming left V 5 bases short and J 11 bases short, with 23 bases between. This CDR3 is 15 amino acids long. In germline, CDR1 is MNHEY, CDR2 SMNVEV (reference sequence).

In this sample, this clone turned up once. The J gene is TRBJ1-2, the V gene TRBV14; TRBD1 is a possible D gene (6 bases). V lost 1 base to trimming and J lost 5 bases, with 11 bases between them. The CDR3 is 14 residues long. Germline values: CDR1 SGHDN, CDR2 FVKESK. The CDR3: CASSQVVGAYGYTF. In DNA form, the CDR3 reads TGTGCCAGCAGCCAAGTCGTGGGGGCGTATGGCTACACCTTC.

This chain connects TRBV28 to TRBJ2-1; 14 nucleotides agree with TRBD2. The CDR3 has 16 amino acids. V lost 4 bases to trimming and J lost 7 bases; unmatched junction nucleotides: 6. In germline, CDR1 is MDHEN, CDR2 SYDVKM. Here the CDR3 DNA reads TGTGCCAGCAGTTCCTTCGGACTAGCGGGGGGTAATGAGCAGTTCTTC. Its translation: CASSSFGLAGGNEQFF. The full variable domain, completed using reference TRBV28 and TRBJ2-1, is DVKVTQSSRYLVKRTGEKVFLECVQDMDHENMFWYRQDPGLGLRLIYFSYDVKMKEKGDIPEGYSVSREKKERFSLILESASTNQTSMYLCASSSFGLAGGNEQFFGPGTRLTVL.

The gene calls are TRBV14 and TRBJ2-5; perhaps TRBD2 as D (5 bases). This CDR3 spans 15 amino acids. Germline CDR1 is SGHDN and CDR2 is FVKESK. Trimming took off 0 bases at V and 4 bases at J, with 12 bases between the two ends. For the CDR3, the DNA is TGTGCCAGCAGCCAAGAGAGGGCAGGCGGAGAGACCCAGTACTTC. It is translated as CASSQERAGGETQYF.

This clone appeared a single time. The V call is TRBV11-3, the J call TRBJ1-1; 9 nucleotides line up with TRBD1. J gave up 0 bases and V 0 bases, and 14 bases lay outside the gene matches. This CDR3 has 20 residues. Germline CDR1 SGHNT, CDR2 YENEEA. The chain's CDR3 is CASSLDKNSGTGKLNTEAFF. CDR3 DNA: TGTGCCAGCAGCTTAGACAAAAATTCCGGGACAGGGAAATTGAACACTGAAGCTTTCTTT. Complete variable domain (other parts from reference TRBV11-3 and TRBJ1-1): EAGVVQSPRYKIIEKKQPVAFWCNPISGHNTLYWYLQNLGQGPELLIRYENEEAVDDSQLPKDRFSAERLKGVDSTLKIQPAELGDSAVYLCASSLDKNSGTGKLNTEAFFGQGTRLTVV.

The chain combines TRBV3-1 (or the pseudogene TRBV3-2) with TRBJ2-1; 12 bases agree with TRBD1. Germline lookup yields CDR1 LGHDT and CDR2 YNNKEL (reference sequence). The V and J ends lost 1 base and 4 bases, in that order; junction bases with no gene match: 5. The CDR3 is 17 amino acids. CDR3 in amino acids: CASSQVGGQGAYNEQFF. The CDR3 bases are TGTGCCAGCAGCCAAGTCGGGGGACAGGGGGCTTACAATGAGCAGTTCTTC.

The V gene is TRBV28, the J gene TRBJ1-5; TRBD1 matches 9 bases. The CDR3 is 18 amino acids. Trimming removed 6 bases from V and 1 base from J; junction bases left unmatched: 13. Germline lookup yields CDR1 MDHEN and CDR2 SYDVKM. CDR3 sequence reads: CASSPPDRGTVSNQPQHF. The CDR3 nucleotides are TGTGCCAGCAGCCCCCCCGACAGGGGGACCGTGAGCAATCAGCCCCAGCATTTT.